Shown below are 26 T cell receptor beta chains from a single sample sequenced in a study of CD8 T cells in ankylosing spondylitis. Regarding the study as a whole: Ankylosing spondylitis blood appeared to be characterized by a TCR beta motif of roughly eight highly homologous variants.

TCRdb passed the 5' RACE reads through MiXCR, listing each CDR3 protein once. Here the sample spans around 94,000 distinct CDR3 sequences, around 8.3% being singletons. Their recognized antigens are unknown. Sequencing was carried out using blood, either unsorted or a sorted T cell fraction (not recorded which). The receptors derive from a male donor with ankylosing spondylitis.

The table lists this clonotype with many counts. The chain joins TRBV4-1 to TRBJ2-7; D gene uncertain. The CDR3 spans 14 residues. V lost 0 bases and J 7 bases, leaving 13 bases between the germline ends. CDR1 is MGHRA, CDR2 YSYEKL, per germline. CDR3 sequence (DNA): TGCGCCAGCAGCCAAGAAGATTGGGCGAGGGAGCAGTACTTC. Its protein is CASSQEDWAREQYF.

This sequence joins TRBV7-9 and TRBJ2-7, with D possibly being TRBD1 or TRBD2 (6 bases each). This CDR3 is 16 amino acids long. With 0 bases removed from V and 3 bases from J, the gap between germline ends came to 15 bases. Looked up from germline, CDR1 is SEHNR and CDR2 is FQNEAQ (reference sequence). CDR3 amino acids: CASSLAVAGEDYEQYV. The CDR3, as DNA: TGTGCCAGCAGCTTAGCGGTCGCAGGGGAGGACTACGAGCAGTACGTC.

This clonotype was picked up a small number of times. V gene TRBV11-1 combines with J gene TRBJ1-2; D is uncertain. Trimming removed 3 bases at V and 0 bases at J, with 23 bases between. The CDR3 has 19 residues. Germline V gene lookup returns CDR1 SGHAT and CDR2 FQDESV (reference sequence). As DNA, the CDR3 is TGTGCCAGCAGCTTTGAACTCCGGACGGACCACTCTACTAACTATGGCTACACCTTC. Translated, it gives CASSFELRTDHSTNYGYTF. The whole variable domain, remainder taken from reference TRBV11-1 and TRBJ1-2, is EAEVAQSPRYKITEKSQAVAFWCDPISGHATLYWYRQILGQGPELLVQFQDESVVDDSQLPKDRFSAERLKGVDSTLKIQPAELGDSAMYLCASSFELRTDHSTNYGYTFGSGTRLTVV.

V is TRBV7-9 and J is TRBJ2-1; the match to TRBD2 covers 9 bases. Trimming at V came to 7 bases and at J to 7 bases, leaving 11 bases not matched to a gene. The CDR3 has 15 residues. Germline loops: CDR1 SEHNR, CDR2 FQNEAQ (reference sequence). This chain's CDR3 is CASKTLAGVRNEQFF. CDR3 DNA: TGTGCCAGCAAAACCTTAGCGGGAGTGAGGAATGAGCAGTTCTTC.

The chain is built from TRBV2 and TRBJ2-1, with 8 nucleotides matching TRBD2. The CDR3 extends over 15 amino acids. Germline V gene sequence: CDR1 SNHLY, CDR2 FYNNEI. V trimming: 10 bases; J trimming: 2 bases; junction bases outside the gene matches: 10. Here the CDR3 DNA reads TGTGCCACCCGGGAGACGGGAGGGCCCTACAATGAGCAGTTCTTC. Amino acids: CATRETGGPYNEQFF.

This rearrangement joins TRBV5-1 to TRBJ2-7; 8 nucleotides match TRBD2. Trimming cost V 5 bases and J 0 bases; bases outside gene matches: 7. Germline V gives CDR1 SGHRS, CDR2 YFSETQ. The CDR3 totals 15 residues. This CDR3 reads CASRVGAGASYEQYV. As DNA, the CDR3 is TGCGCCAGCAGGGTCGGAGCGGGAGCCTCCTACGAGCAGTACGTC.

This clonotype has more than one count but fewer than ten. DNA for the CDR3: TGCAGCGTTGGGGGTTGGGATAGCGGAAACTCCTACGAGCAGTACTTC. It specifies CSVGGWDSGNSYEQYF. The chain joins TRBV29-1 to TRBJ2-7; D possibly corresponds to TRBD2 (6 bases). Germline lookup yields CDR1 SQVTM and CDR2 ANQGSEA. The CDR3 sequence is 16 residues long. Between the trimmed V and J ends, which lost 4 bases and 0 bases, there was a span of 19 bases.

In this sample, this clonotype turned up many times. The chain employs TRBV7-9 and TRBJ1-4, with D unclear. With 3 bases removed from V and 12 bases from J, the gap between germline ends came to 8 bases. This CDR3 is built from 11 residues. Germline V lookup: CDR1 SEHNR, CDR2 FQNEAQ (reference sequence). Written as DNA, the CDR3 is TGTGCCAGCAGCTTTAATCGGGAACTGTTTTTT. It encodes CASSFNRELFF.

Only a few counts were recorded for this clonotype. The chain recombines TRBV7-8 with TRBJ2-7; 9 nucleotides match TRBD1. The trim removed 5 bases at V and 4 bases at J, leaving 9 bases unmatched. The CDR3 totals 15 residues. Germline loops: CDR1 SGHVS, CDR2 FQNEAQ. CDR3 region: CASSIRTGENYEQYV. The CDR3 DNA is TGTGCCAGCAGCATCAGGACAGGGGAAAATTACGAGCAGTACGTC.

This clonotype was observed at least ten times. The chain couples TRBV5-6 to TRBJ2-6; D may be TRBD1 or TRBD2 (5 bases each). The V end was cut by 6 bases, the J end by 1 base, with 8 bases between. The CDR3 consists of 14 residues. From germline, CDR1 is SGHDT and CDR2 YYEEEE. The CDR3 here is CASNWGSGANVLTF. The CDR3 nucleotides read TGTGCCAGCAACTGGGGGTCTGGGGCCAACGTCCTGACTTTC.

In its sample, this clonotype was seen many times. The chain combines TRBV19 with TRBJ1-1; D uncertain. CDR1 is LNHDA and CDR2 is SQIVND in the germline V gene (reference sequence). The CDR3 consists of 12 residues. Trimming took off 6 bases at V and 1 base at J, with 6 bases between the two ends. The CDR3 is CASSQANTEAFF. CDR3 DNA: TGTGCCAGTAGCCAGGCGAACACTGAAGCTTTCTTT.

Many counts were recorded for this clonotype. The DNA of the CDR3 is TGTGCCAGCAGTTTAGGCGGGGGCTACAATGAGCAGTTCTTC. Its translation: CASSLGGGYNEQFF. The chain uses TRBV12-3 or TRBV12-4 and TRBJ2-1, with 7 bases matching TRBD2. CDR3 length equals 14 residues. V was clipped by 1 base and J by 3 bases; unmatched bases: 0.

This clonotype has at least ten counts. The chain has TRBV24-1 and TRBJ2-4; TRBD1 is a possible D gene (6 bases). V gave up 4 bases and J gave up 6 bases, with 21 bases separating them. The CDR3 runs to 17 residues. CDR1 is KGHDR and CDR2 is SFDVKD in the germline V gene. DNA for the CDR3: TGTGCCACCAGTGAGTCCCCTGGGACACCTGGCGGAAACATTCAGTACTTC. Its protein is CATSESPGTPGGNIQYF.

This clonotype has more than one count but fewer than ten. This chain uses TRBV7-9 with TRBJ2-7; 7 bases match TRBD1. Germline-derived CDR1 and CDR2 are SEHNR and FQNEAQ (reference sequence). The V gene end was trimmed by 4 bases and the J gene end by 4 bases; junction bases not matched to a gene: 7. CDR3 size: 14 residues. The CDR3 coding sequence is TGTGCCAGCAGCTCCAGACAGGGAATATACGAGCAGTACTTC. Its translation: CASSSRQGIYEQYF.

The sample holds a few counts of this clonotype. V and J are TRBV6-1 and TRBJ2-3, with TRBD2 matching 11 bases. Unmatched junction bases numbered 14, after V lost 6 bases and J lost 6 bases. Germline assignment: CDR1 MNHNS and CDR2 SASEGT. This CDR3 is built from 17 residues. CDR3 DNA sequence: TGTGCCAGCAGCCTATCCCAACTAGCGGGAGAGGCGGATACGCAGTATTTT. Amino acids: CASSLSQLAGEADTQYF.

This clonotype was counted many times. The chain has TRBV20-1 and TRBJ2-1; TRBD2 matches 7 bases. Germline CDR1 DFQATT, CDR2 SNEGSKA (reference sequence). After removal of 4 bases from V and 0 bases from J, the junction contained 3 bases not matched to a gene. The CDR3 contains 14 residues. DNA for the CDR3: TGCAGTGCTAATGCGGGAGACTCCTACAATGAGCAGTTCTTC. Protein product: CSANAGDSYNEQFF.

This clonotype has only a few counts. This chain's CDR3 is CASSPGRDTQYF. The CDR3 DNA follows: TGTGCCAGCAGCCCCGGACGAGATACGCAGTATTTT. The rearrangement uses TRBV7-9 and TRBJ2-3; D gene unclear. V shed 5 bases and J shed 5 bases, with 8 bases lying between them. The germline V gene encodes CDR1 SEHNR and CDR2 FQNEAQ (reference sequence). This CDR3 is 12 amino acids long.

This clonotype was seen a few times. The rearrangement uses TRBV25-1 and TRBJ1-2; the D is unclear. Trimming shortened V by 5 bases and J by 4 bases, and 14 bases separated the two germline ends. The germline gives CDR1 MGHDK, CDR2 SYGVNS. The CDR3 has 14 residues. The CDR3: CASSLDPEGYGYTF. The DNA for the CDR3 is TGTGCCAGCAGTCTGGACCCGGAGGGCTATGGCTACACCTTC.

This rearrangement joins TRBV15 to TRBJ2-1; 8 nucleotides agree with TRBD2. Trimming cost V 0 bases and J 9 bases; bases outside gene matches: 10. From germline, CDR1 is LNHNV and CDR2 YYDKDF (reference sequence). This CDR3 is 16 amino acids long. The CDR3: CATSRDSKREMGEQFF. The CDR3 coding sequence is TGTGCCACCAGCAGAGATTCGAAGCGGGAGATGGGTGAGCAGTTCTTC.

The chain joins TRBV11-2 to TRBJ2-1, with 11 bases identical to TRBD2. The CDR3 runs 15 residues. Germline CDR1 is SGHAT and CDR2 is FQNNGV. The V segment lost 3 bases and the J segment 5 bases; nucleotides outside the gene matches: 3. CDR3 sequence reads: CASSFSGGGDNEQFF. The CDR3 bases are TGTGCCAGCAGCTTTAGCGGGGGGGGTGACAATGAGCAGTTCTTC.

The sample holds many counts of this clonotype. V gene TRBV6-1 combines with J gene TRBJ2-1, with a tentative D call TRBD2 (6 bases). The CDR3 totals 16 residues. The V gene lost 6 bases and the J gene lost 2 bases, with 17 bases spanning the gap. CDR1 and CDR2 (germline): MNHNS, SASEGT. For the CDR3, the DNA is TGTGCCAGCAGCGTAGACCGGGACTTGCCCTACAATGAGCAGTTCTTC. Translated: CASSVDRDLPYNEQFF.

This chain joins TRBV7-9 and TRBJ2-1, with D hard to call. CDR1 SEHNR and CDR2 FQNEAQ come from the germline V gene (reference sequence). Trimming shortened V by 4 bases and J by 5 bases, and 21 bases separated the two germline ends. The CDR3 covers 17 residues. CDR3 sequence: CASSSYRATPRDNEQFF. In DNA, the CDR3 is TGTGCCAGCAGCTCCTATCGAGCTACTCCCCGTGACAATGAGCAGTTCTTC.

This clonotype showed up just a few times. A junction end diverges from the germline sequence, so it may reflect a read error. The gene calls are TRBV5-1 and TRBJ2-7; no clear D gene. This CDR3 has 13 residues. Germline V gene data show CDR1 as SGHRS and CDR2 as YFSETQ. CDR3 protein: CASSLSPSHEQYF. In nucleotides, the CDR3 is TGCGCCAGCAGCTTGTCGCCCTCCCACGAGCAGTACTTC.

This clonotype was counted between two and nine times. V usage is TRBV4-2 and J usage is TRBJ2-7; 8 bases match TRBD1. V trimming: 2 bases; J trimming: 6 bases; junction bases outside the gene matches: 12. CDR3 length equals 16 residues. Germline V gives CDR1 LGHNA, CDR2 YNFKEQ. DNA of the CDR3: TGTGCCAGCAGCCAACTTCGGCGGCAGGGGGCGACCGAGCAGTACGTC. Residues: CASSQLRRQGATEQYV.

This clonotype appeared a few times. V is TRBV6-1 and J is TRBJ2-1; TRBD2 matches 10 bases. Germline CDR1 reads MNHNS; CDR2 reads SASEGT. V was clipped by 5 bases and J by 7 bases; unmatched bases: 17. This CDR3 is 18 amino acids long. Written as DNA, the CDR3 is TGTGCCAGCAGTCCCGGGACACTTCTAGCGGGAGTAGGTAATGAGCAGTTCTTC. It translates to CASSPGTLLAGVGNEQFF.

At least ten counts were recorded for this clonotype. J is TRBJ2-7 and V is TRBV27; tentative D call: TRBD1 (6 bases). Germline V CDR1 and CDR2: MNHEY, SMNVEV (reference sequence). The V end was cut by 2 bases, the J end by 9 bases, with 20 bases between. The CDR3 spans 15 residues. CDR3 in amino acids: CASSLGYDSRGRQYF. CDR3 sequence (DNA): TGTGCCAGCAGTTTAGGGTACGACTCCAGGGGTCGGCAGTACTTC.